The rows below give T cell receptor beta chains drawn from one sample of a study of CD8 T cells in Susac syndrome. TCRdb fed the immunoSEQ multiplex PCR reads into MiXCR, producing one record per CDR3 protein. The table shows 120,000 or so distinct CDR3 sequences, with 94% occurring only once. Sequenced input: CD4+ T cells from PBMCs. Receptors were obtained from a human donor in good health. Each CDR3 is given with its conserved first and last residue. D genes are given only for firm matches. Size is stated for part of the rows, as once, few or many counts, or as a class when the clone is expanded.

TRBV3-1	TRBJ2-7	-	-	TGTGCCAGCAGCTTGGGGGCGCGGCAGGAGTACTTC	CASSLGARQEYF
TRBV29-1	TRBJ2-2	once	-	TGCAGCGTTGTCATCGGGGAGCTGTTTTTT	CSVVIGELFF
TRBV4-1	TRBJ2-5	few	-	TGCGCCAGCAGCTCACATTCCGGGACGGCCCAAGAGACCCAGTACTTC	CASSSHSGTAQETQYF
TRBV20-1	TRBJ2-5	-	TRBD2	TGCAGTGCAAAGACTAGCGGGATTTTAGAGACCCAGTACTTC	CSAKTSGILETQYF
TRBV7-2	TRBJ1-2	-	-	TGTGCCAGCAGCTTAGCGTCGGGACTGGTTTATGGCTACACCTTC	CASSLASGLVYGYTF
TRBV5-1	TRBJ1-4	once	TRBD1	TGCGCCAGCAGCCTCGGACAGGGGGTACGCCATGGGGAAAAACTGTTTTTT	CASSLGQGVRHGEKLFF
TRBV7-3	TRBJ1-1	-	-	TGTGCCAGCAGCCCCACCGGCCAGAACACTGAAGCTTTCTTT	CASSPTGQNTEAFF
TRBV20-1	TRBJ2-1	-	TRBD2	TGCAGTGCTAGGCCTGGGACTAGCGGCGGGAATGAGCAGTTCTTC	CSARPGTSGGNEQFF
TRBV19	TRBJ1-5	-	-	TGTGCCAGTAGTAGCGGGATCAATGTCAATCAGCCCCAGCATTTT	CASSSGINVNQPQHF
TRBV3-1	TRBJ1-1	-	-	TGTGCCAGCAGCCAAGGATATCACGCGAACACTGAAGCTTTCTTT	CASSQGYHANTEAFF
TRBV7-8	TRBJ2-2	-	-	TGTGCCAGCAGCTTAGTGGGGGGCCTGAACACCGGGGAGCTGTTTTTT	CASSLVGGLNTGELFF
TRBV7-2	TRBJ2-7	-	TRBD2	TGTGCCAGCAGCTTCAGGACTAGCGGCTACGAGCAGTACTTC	CASSFRTSGYEQYF
TRBV29-1	TRBJ2-3	-	-	TGCAGCGCCGGAACCCACCGAGATACGCAGTATTTT	CSAGTHRDTQYF
TRBV27	TRBJ2-2	-	-	TGTGCCAGCAGTTCCCTCTCAGGGAGAACCGGGGAGCTGTTTTTT	CASSSLSGRTGELFF
TRBV7-2	TRBJ2-2	-	-	TGTGCCAGCAGCTCAGGACAGCCGAACACCGGGGAGCTGTTTTTT	CASSSGQPNTGELFF
TRBV19	TRBJ2-5	-	TRBD2	TGTGCCAGTGGTATAGCACCGGGACTAGCAGCAGAGACCCAGTACTTC	CASGIAPGLAAETQYF
TRBV29-1	TRBJ2-1	-	-	TGCAGCGCCACGCCGGGACTGGCTGCCCCGGGTAATGAGCAGTTCTTC	CSATPGLAAPGNEQFF
TRBV7-9	TRBJ1-5	few	-	TGTGCCAGCAGCCCGCCGTCCCAGCATTTT	CASSPPSQHF